The 20 T cell receptor beta chains below come from one sample, sequenced in a study of neoadjuvant anti-PD-1 for oral cavity cancer listed by TCRdb under 2021. The library relied on the immunoSEQ multiplex PCR assay. TCRdb obtained this table from immuneACCESS and retained in-frame rearrangements with V and J assigned. These tables miss some clones; where compared with another copy, unresolved V genes account for less than half of the shortfall, and the remainder is unexplained. For this sample the table gives thousands of clones, of which over 50% were detected only once. The top ten hold about 6% of the sample. Explained via the paper, the time point label denotes: before neoadjuvant nivolumab. Sequencing used tumor tissue, obtained before nivolumab (anti-PD-1) treatment. These receptors originate from a person aged 35-79 years with oral cavity squamous cell carcinoma.

The chain combines TRBV14 with TRBJ2-7; 11 nucleotides align to TRBD2. The CDR3 runs 15 residues. Per the germline V gene, CDR1 is SGHDN and CDR2 is FVKESK. V lost 4 bases, J lost 12 bases, and 14 bases stayed unmatched. CDR3 loop: CASSRKLAGALGAYF. In nucleotides, the CDR3 is TGTGCCAGCAGCCGGAAACTAGCGGGGGCCCTTGGAGCGTACTTC.

The rearrangement uses TRBV27 and TRBJ2-7; possibly TRBD2 for D (6 bases). Trimming cost V 5 bases and J 8 bases, with 13 bases left between them. Germline lookup yields CDR1 MNHEY and CDR2 SMNVEV (reference sequence). This CDR3 comprises 12 residues. Here the CDR3 DNA reads TGTGCCAGCAGTCCCCCCGCGGGAAAGCAGTACTTC. Its translation is CASSPPAGKQYF.

The rearrangement uses TRBV2 and TRBJ2-2; TRBD2 matches 10 bases. Germline V gives CDR1 SNHLY, CDR2 FYNNEI. V gave up 4 bases and J gave up 5 bases; unmatched junction bases: 1. The CDR3 length is 14 residues. For the CDR3, the DNA is TGTGCCAGCAGTGCACTAGCGGGGACCGGGGAGCTGTTTTTT. Protein product: CASSALAGTGELFF.

The CDR3 coding sequence is TGTGCCAGCAGCTTGAGGGGTAACACTGAAGCTTTCTTT. Its protein product is CASSLRGNTEAFF. V usage is TRBV5-6 and J usage is TRBJ1-1, with a weak D call TRBD1 (5 bases). Germline CDR1 is SGHDT and CDR2 is YYEEEE. This CDR3 is 13 amino acids long. V was pared by 1 base and J by 2 bases, with 6 bases between.

The sample holds a few counts of this clone. This chain joins TRBV19 and TRBJ1-3; D not certain. Germline loops: CDR1 LNHDA, CDR2 SQIVND (reference sequence). The V end lost 7 bases, the J end lost 4 bases, and 8 bases lay between the germline ends. CDR3 length equals 12 residues. The DNA for the CDR3 is TGTGCCAGTACTGAAGGGGGAAACACCATATATTTT. Translating it yields CASTEGGNTIYF.

The CDR3 spells CASSLGASSYNEQFF. Written as DNA, the CDR3 is TGCGCCAGCAGCTTGGGGGCCAGCTCCTACAATGAGCAGTTCTTC. V usage is TRBV5-1 and J usage is TRBJ2-1; D not certain. Germline V lookup: CDR1 SGHRS, CDR2 YFSETQ. This CDR3 is 15 amino acids long. V was cut by 0 bases and J by 0 bases, with 7 bases left in between.

This clone was recorded only once. This rearrangement joins TRBV27 to TRBJ2-7, with a possible D match to TRBD2 (5 bases). Between the trimmed V and J ends, which lost 5 bases and 4 bases, there was a span of 15 bases. CDR1 and CDR2 (germline): MNHEY, SMNVEV (reference sequence). This CDR3 is 14 amino acids long. This chain's CDR3 is CASSNRDQPYEQYF. The CDR3 DNA reads as TGTGCCAGCAGTAACCGGGATCAGCCATACGAGCAGTACTTC.

This chain joins TRBV4-2 and TRBJ1-5, with unresolved D. The CDR3 is 14 amino acids. V was cut by 1 base and J by 1 base, with 5 bases left in between. Germline values: CDR1 LGHNA, CDR2 YNFKEQ. The CDR3 region has the DNA TGTGCCAGCAGCCAAGGAGACAGCAATCAGCCCCAGCATTTT. Its protein is CASSQGDSNQPQHF.

Only a few counts were recorded for this clone. The chain couples TRBV10-1 to TRBJ2-6; D possibly corresponds to TRBD1 (5 bases). V was clipped by 6 bases and J by 4 bases, with 19 bases between them. The CDR3 consists of 17 residues. Germline V gene data show CDR1 as WNHNN and CDR2 as SYGVQD (reference sequence). The CDR3 coding sequence is TGCGCCAGCAGCGAATCTCGTCCTGGGGCCGGGGCCAACGTCCTGACTTTC. This encodes CASSESRPGAGANVLTF.

This clone has only a few counts. CDR3 DNA: TGTGCCAGCAGTGAAACCAGGGGGGGCCGGGAGCTGTTTTTT. It yields the protein CASSETRGGRELFF. The chain carries TRBV2 and TRBJ2-2; D may be TRBD1 or TRBD2 (7 bases each). The CDR3 is 14 amino acids. Trimming stripped 2 bases from V and 9 bases from J, with 13 bases between. Per germline, CDR1 SNHLY and CDR2 FYNNEI.

The chain employs TRBV7-9 and TRBJ1-1; D not certain. Germline assignment: CDR1 SEHNR and CDR2 FQNEAQ (reference sequence). Between the trimmed V and J ends, which lost 3 bases and 0 bases, there was a span of 2 bases. The CDR3 runs to 12 residues. In nucleotides, the CDR3 is TGTGCCAGCAGCTTGGTGAACACTGAAGCTTTCTTT. Translated: CASSLVNTEAFF.

CDR3 protein: CASSRLLVDEQFF. In DNA form, the CDR3 reads TGCGCCAGCAGCCGACTGCTAGTCGATGAGCAGTTCTTC. The chain couples TRBV10-2 to TRBJ2-1, with D uncertain. The V end was cut by 6 bases, the J end by 8 bases, with 14 bases between. The V gene's germline CDR1 is WSHSY and CDR2 SAAADI. The CDR3 extends over 13 amino acids.

In this sample, this clone turned up a few times. The chain recombines TRBV6-5 with TRBJ2-7, with 7 nucleotides matching TRBD1. Germline V gene lookup returns CDR1 MNHEY and CDR2 SVGAGI. The V gene end was trimmed by 4 bases and the J gene end by 4 bases; junction bases not matched to a gene: 10. This CDR3 contains 15 residues. CDR3 residues: CASSSPGQQKYEQYF. In DNA form, the CDR3 reads TGTGCCAGCAGTTCCCCGGGACAGCAGAAGTACGAGCAGTACTTC.

This clone was detected only a few times. The chain employs TRBV5-6 and TRBJ1-2; D is ambiguous. Trimming removed 2 bases from V and 4 bases from J, with 18 bases in between. This CDR3 has 16 amino acids. The germline gives CDR1 SGHDT, CDR2 YYEEEE. The CDR3 region is CASSFDGDSSLYGYTF. CDR3 DNA sequence: TGTGCCAGCAGCTTCGATGGAGATTCCTCCCTCTATGGCTACACCTTC. The entire variable domain, with the rest obtained from reference TRBV5-6 and TRBJ1-2, is as follows: DAGVTQSPTHLIKTRGQQVTLRCSPKSGHDTVSWYQQALGQGPQFIFQYYEEEERQRGNFPDRFSGHQFPNYSSELNVNALLLGDSALYLCASSFDGDSSLYGYTFGSGTRLTVV.

The V and J genes are TRBV7-6 and TRBJ2-1; 11 positions match TRBD2. CDR3 length equals 15 residues. CDR1 and CDR2 (germline): SGHVS, FNYEAQ. V lost 6 bases to trimming and J lost 2 bases; unmatched junction nucleotides: 3. The CDR3 region has the DNA TGTGCCAGCAGTTCGACTAGCGGGGCCTACAATGAGCAGTTCTTC. This codes for CASSSTSGAYNEQFF. Complete variable domain (other parts from reference TRBV7-6 and TRBJ2-1): GAGVSQSPRYKVTKRGQDVALRCDPISGHVSLYWYRQALGQGPEFLTYFNYEAQQDKSGLPNDRFSAERPEGSISTLTIQRTEQRDSAMYRCASSSTSGAYNEQFFGPGTRLTVL.

This clone was recorded once. The V and J genes are TRBV19 and TRBJ2-3; 15 bases are a match to TRBD2. Germline CDR1 and CDR2: LNHDA and SQIVND (reference sequence). The CDR3 is 20 residues long. J gave up 5 bases and V 5 bases, and 17 bases lay outside the gene matches. This CDR3 reads CASSPGLAGGPVRLLDTQYF. CDR3 coding DNA: TGTGCCAGTAGTCCCGGACTAGCGGGGGGGCCGGTACGTTTGTTAGATACGCAGTATTTT.

The chain combines TRBV10-1 with TRBJ2-7; 7 nucleotides match TRBD1. The J segment lost 6 bases and the V segment lost 5 bases, leaving 10 bases of the junction unmatched. This CDR3 contains 14 residues. Looked up from germline, CDR1 is WNHNN and CDR2 is SYGVQD (reference sequence). CDR3: CASSFNPTGTEQYF. The CDR3 nucleotides read TGCGCCAGCAGTTTCAACCCGACAGGGACCGAGCAGTACTTC.

CDR3 region: CASSAPGSAWGNTIYF. The CDR3 bases are TGTGCCAGCAGTGCACCGGGCTCCGCGTGGGGAAACACCATATATTTT. J is TRBJ1-3 and V is TRBV28; D not resolved. V was shortened by 5 bases and J by 4 bases, with 18 bases between the two germline ends. The germline V gene encodes CDR1 MDHEN and CDR2 SYDVKM. This CDR3 region has 16 residues.

This clone was seen a few times. This chain uses TRBV7-6 with TRBJ1-1, with 7 positions matching TRBD1. Germline V lookup: CDR1 SGHVS, CDR2 FNYEAQ. The CDR3 has 18 amino acids. The trim removed 5 bases at V and 0 bases at J, leaving 15 bases unmatched. The CDR3: CASSGIVGGREMNTEAFF. The CDR3 DNA is TGTGCCAGCAGCGGAATCGTAGGGGGCCGAGAGATGAACACTGAAGCTTTCTTT.

This clone was counted once. This sequence joins TRBV5-6 and TRBJ1-2, with D tentatively TRBD1 (6 bases). V gave up 6 bases and J gave up 6 bases, with 12 bases separating them. Germline values: CDR1 SGHDT, CDR2 YYEEEE. The length of the CDR3 is 12 residues. CDR3 residues: CASTRGGHGYTF. CDR3 DNA: TGTGCCAGCACGCGGGGGGGCCATGGCTACACCTTC.